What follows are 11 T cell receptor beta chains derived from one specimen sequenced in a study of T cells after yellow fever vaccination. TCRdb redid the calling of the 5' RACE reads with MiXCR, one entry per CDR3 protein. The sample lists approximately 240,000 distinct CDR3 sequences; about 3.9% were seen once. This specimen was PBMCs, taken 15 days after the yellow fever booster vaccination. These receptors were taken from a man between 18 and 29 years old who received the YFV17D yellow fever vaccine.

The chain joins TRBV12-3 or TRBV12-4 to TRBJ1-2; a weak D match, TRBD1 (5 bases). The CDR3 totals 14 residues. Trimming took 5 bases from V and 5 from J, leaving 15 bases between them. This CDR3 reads CASSPRGGMYGYTF. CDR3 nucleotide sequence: TGTGCCAGCAGTCCCCGGGGCGGGATGTATGGCTACACCTTC.

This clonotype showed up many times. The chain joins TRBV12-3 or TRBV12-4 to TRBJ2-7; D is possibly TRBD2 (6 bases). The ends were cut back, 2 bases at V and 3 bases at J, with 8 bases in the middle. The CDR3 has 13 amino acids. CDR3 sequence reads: CASSLTGGYEQYV. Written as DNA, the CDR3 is TGTGCCAGCAGTTTAACCGGGGGCTACGAGCAGTACGTC.

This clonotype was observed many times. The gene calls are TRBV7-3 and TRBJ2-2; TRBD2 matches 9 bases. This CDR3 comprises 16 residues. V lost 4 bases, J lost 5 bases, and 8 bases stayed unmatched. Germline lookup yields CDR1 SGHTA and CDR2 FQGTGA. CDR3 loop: CASSSKAGGRTGELFF. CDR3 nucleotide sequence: TGTGCCAGCAGCTCAAAGGCGGGGGGGCGGACCGGGGAGCTGTTTTTT.

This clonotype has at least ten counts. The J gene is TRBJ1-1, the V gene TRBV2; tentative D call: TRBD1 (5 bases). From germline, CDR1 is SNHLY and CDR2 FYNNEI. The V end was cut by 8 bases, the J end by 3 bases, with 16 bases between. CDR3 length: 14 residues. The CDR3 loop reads CASLGVRVDTEAFF. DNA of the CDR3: TGTGCCAGCCTAGGGGTCAGGGTGGACACTGAAGCTTTCTTT. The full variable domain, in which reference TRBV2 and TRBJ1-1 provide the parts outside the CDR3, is EPEVTQTPSHQVTQMGQEVILRCVPISNHLYFYWYRQILGQKVEFLVSFYNNEISEKSEIFDDQFSVERPDGSNFTLKIRSTKLEDSAMYFCASLGVRVDTEAFFGQGTRLTVV.

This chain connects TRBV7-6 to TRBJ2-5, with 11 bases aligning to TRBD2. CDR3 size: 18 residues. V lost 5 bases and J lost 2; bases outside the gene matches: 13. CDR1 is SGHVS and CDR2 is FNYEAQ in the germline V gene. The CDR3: CASSPTSGGPLWQETQYF. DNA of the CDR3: TGTGCCAGCAGCCCCACTAGCGGGGGTCCGCTTTGGCAAGAGACCCAGTACTTC.

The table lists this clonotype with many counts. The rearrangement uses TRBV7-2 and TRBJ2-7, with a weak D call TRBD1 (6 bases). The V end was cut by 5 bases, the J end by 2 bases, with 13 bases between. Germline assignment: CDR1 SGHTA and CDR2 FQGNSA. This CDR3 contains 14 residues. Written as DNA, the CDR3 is TGTGCCAGCAGCCTAACACAGGGCCCCTACGAGCAGTACTTC. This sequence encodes CASSLTQGPYEQYF.

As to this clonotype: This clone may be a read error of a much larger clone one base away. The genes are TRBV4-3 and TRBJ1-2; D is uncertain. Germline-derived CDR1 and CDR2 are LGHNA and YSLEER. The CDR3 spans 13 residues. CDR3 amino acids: CASSQDPGYGYIF. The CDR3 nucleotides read TGCGCCAGCAGCCAAGATCCCGGCTATGGCTACATCTTC.

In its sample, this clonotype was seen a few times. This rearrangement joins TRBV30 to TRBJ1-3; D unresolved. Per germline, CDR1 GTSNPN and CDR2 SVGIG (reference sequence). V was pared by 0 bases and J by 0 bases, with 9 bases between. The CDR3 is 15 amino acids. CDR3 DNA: TGTGCCTGGAGTGTATATGGCCTCTCTGGAAACACCATATATTTT. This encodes CAWSVYGLSGNTIYF.

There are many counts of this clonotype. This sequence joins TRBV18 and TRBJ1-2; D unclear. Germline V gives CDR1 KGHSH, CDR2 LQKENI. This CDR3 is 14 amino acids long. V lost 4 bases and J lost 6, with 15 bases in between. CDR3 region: CASSLTDVKNGYTF. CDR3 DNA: TGTGCCAGCTCACTAACCGACGTTAAGAATGGCTACACCTTC.

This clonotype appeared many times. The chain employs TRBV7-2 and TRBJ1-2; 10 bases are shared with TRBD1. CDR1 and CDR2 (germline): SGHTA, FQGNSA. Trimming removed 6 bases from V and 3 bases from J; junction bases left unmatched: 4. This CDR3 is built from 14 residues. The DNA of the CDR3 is TGTGCCAGCAGGTCCGGGACAGGGGACTATGGCTACACCTTC. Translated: CASRSGTGDYGYTF.

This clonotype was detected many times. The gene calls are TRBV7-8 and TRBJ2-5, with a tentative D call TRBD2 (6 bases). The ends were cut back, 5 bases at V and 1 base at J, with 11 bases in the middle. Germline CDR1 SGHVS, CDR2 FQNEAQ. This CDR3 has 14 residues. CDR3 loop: CASSARGSQETQYF. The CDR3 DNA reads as TGTGCCAGCAGCGCTCGGGGGTCCCAAGAGACCCAGTACTTC.